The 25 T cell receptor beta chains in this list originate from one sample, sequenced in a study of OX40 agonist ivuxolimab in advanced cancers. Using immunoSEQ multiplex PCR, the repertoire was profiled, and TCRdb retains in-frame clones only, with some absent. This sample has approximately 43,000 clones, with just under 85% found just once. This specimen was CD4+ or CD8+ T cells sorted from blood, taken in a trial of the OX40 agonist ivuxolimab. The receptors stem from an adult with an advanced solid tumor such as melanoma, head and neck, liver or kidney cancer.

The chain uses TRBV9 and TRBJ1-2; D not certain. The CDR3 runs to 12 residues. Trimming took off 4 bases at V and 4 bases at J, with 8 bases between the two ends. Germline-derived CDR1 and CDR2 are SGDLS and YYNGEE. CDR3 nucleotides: TGTGCCAGCAGCCAGGATGTCTATGGCTACACCTTC. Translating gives CASSQDVYGYTF.

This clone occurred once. CDR3 sequence: CASSLARRTGQGNIQYF. In nucleotides, the CDR3 is TGTGCCAGCAGCTTAGCACGCCGGACAGGGCAGGGAAACATTCAGTACTTC. The chain is built from TRBV11-2 and TRBJ2-4; 8 positions agree with TRBD1. This CDR3 spans 17 amino acids. The trim removed 1 base at V and 6 bases at J, leaving 11 bases unmatched. CDR1 is SGHAT and CDR2 is FQNNGV in the germline V gene.

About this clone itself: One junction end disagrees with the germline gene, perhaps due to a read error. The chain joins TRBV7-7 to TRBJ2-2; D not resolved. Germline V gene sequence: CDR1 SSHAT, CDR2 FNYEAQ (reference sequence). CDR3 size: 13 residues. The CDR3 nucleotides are TGTGCTAGCAGCTTAGGGAAGGCATCGGAGCTGTTTTTT. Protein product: CASSLGKASELFF.

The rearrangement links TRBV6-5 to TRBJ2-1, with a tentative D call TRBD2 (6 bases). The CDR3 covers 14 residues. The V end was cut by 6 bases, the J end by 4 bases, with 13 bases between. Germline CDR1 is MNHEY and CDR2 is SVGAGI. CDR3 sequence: CASSLGSRYNEQFF. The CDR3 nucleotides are TGTGCCAGCAGCCTCGGGAGCCGGTACAATGAGCAGTTCTTC.

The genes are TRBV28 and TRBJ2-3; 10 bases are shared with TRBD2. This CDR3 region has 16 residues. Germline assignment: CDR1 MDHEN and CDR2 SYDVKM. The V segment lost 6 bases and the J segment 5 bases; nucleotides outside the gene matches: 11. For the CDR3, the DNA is TGTGCCAGCAGCTCCGGGACTAGCGTCCGGGAAGATACGCAGTATTTT. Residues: CASSSGTSVREDTQYF.

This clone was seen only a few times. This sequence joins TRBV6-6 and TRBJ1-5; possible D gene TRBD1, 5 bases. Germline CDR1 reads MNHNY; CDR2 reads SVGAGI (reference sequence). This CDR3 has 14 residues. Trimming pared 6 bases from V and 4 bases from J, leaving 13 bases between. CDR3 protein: CASSPGHENQPQHF. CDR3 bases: TGTGCCAGCAGCCCTGGACACGAGAATCAGCCCCAGCATTTT.

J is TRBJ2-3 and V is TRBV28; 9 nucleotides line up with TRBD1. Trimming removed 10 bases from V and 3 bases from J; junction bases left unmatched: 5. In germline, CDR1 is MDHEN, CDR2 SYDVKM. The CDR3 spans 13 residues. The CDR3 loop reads CATLGQGTDTQYF. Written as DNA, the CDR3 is TGTGCCACCCTCGGACAGGGGACAGATACGCAGTATTTT.

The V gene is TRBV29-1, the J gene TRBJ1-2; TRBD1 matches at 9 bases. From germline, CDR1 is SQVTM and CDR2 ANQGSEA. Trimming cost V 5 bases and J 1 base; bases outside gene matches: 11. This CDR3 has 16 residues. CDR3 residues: CSVRPSGQGLNYGYTF. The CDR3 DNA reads TGCAGCGTTCGGCCGTCGGGACAGGGCCTTAACTATGGCTACACCTTC.

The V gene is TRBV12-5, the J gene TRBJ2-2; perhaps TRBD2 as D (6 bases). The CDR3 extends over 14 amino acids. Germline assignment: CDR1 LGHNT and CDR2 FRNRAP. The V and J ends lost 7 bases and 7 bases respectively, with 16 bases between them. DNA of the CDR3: TGTGCTAGTGTCCTACGGGAGTCGGGCGGGGAGCTGTTTTTT. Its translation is CASVLRESGGELFF.

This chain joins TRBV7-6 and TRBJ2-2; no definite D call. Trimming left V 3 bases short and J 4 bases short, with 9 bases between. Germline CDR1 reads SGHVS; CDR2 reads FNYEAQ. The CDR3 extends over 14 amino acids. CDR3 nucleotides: TGTGCCAGCAGCTTTATTGGCCGCACCGGGGAGCTGTTTTTT. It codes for CASSFIGRTGELFF.

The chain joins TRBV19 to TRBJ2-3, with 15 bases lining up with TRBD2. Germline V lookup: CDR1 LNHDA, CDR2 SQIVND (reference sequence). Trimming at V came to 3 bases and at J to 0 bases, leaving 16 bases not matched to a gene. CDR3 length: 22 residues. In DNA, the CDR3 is TGTGCCAGTAGTATCCGCCTTGGGACTAGCGGGAGGTTCGCCTCTAGCACAGATACGCAGTATTTT. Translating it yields CASSIRLGTSGRFASSTDTQYF.

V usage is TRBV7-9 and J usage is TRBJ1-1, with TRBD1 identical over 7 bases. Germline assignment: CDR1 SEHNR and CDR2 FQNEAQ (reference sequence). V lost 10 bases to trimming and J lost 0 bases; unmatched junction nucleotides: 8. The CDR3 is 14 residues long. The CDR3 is CATRPGQMNTEAFF. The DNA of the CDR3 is TGTGCCACCAGACCGGGACAGATGAACACTGAAGCTTTCTTT.

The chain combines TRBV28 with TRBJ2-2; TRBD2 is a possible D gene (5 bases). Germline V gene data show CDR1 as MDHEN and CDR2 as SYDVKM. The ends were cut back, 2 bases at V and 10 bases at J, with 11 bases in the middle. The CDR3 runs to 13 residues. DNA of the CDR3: TGTGCCAGCAGTTTAGGACTGAGCCAGGAGCTGTTTTTT. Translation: CASSLGLSQELFF.

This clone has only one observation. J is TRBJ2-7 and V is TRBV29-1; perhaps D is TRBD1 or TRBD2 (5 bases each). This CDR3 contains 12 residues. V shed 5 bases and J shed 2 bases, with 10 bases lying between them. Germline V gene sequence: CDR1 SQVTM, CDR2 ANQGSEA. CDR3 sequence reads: CSVLRGAYEQYF. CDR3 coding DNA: TGCAGCGTTCTCCGAGGGGCCTACGAGCAGTACTTC.

The CDR3 protein is CASSRNRLQYF. CDR3 DNA: TGTGCCAGCAGCCGCAACCGGTTGCAGTACTTC. The chain has TRBV6-5 and TRBJ2-7, with unresolved D. The CDR3 extends over 11 amino acids. Germline values: CDR1 MNHEY, CDR2 SVGAGI. Trimming cost V 6 bases and J 9 bases, with 12 bases left between them.

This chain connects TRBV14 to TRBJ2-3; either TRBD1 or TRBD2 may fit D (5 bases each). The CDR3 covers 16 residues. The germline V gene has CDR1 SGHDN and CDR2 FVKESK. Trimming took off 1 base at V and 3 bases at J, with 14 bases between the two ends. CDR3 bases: TGTGCCAGCAGCCAAGGGGGGAGAGGAGAGACAGATACGCAGTATTTT. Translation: CASSQGGRGETDTQYF.

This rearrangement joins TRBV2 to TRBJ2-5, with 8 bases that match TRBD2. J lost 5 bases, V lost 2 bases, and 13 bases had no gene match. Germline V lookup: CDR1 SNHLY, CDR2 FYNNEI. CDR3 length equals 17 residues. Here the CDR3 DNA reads TGTGCCAGCAGTGAACCGCGCCCCGGGACTAGTGGGGAGACCCAGTACTTC. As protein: CASSEPRPGTSGETQYF.

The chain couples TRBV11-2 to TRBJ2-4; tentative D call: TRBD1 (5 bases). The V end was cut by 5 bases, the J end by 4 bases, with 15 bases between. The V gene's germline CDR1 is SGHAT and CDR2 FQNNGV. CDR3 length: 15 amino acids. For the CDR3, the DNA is TGTGCCAGCAGCCTCCAGAGACAGCCAAAAAACATTCAGTACTTC. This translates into CASSLQRQPKNIQYF.

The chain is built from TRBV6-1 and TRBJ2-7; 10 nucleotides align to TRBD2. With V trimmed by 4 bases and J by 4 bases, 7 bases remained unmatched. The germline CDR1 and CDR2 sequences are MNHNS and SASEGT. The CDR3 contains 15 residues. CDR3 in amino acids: CASSATSGLRYEQYF. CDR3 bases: TGTGCCAGCAGTGCGACTAGCGGGTTAAGGTACGAGCAGTACTTC.

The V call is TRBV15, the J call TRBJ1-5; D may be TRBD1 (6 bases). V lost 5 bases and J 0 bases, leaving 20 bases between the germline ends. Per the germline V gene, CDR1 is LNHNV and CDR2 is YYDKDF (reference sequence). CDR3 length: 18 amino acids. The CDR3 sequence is CATSSKGGGKGSNQPQHF. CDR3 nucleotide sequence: TGTGCCACCAGCTCCAAAGGAGGGGGAAAGGGTAGCAATCAGCCCCAGCATTTT.

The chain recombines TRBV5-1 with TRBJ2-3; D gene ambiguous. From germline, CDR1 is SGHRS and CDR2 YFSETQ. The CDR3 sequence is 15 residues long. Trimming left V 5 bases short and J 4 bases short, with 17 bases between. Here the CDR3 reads CASRSSIRLSDTQYF. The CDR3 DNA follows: TGCGCCAGCAGGTCTTCGATAAGACTTTCAGATACGCAGTATTTT. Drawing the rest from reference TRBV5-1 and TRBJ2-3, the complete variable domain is KAGVTQTPRYLIKTRGQQVTLSCSPISGHRSVSWYQQTPGQGLQFLFEYFSETQRNKGNFPGRFSGRQFSNSRSEMNVSTLELGDSALYLCASRSSIRLSDTQYFGPGTRLTVL.

This CDR3 reads CASSLVNAAGDRYEQYF. CDR3 nucleotides: TGTGCCAGCAGCTTGGTCAATGCAGCGGGAGATAGGTACGAGCAGTACTTC. This chain connects TRBV11-2 to TRBJ2-5, with TRBD2 identical over 8 bases. The J call may be in error: the DNA end matches TRBJ2-7 better. CDR3 length equals 17 residues. The germline V gene encodes CDR1 SGHAT and CDR2 FQNNGV.

CDR3: CASSPLPRGNEQFF. In DNA form, the CDR3 reads TGTGCCAGCTCACCACTCCCGAGGGGGAATGAGCAGTTCTTC. The V call is TRBV18, the J call TRBJ2-1; D possibly corresponds to TRBD1 (6 bases). Per germline, CDR1 KGHSH and CDR2 LQKENI. V was trimmed by 1 base and J by 7 bases, leaving 11 bases between them. The length of the CDR3 is 14 residues.

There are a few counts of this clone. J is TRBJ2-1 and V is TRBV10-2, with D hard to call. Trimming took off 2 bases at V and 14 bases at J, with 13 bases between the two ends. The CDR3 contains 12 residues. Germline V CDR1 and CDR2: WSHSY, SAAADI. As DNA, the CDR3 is TGCGCCAGCAGTGAGCAAAGGTCCCGGAAGTTCTTC. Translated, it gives CASSEQRSRKFF.

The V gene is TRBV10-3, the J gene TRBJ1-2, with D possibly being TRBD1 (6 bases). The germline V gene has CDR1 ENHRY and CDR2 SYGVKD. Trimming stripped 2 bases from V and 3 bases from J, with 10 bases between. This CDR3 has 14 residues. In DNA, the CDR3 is TGTGCCATCAGTGAGCGGGGGGCGGACTATGGCTACACCTTC. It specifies CAISERGADYGYTF.